Below, one T cell receptor beta chain is given with its context. Its antigen is unidentified. In germline, CDR1 is SGHDN, CDR2 FVKESK. The J segment lost 7 bases and the V segment lost 2 bases, leaving 3 bases of the junction unmatched. This CDR3 is built from 14 residues. The assay was immunoSEQ multiplex PCR, and TCRdb's table has in-frame clones only and misses some. The data contain 35,000 to 50,000 clones, just over 75% of them seen just once; the ten biggest clones take up about 10%. Antigen-specific CD4+ T cell clonotypes were called by their expansion after viral peptide-pool culture in ViraFEST. Cells that had been cultured for 10 days were the source of isolated CD4+ T cells. Nucleocapsid antibody tests were negative, and the vaccine recipients had no prior SARS-CoV-2 infection. Fresh IL-2-containing medium replaced half the medium on days 3 and 7. The sample comes from a study of vaccination effects on CD4 cells after COVID-19. On the study more broadly: The vaccine given was either BNT162b2 or mRNA-1273, in two doses.

Study observations and caveats: Cross-reaction with common cold coronaviruses was seen in only 1 of 255 vaccine-induced clones from healthy vaccinees.

The sample in question was CD4+ T cells from PBMCs cultured with SARS-CoV-2 spike peptides, obtained before COVID-19 vaccination. The TCR comes from a human donor who received a COVID-19 vaccine. The gene calls are TRBV14 and TRBJ2-2, with 8 bases matching TRBD1. The CDR3 protein is CASSQQGASGELFF. CDR3 nucleotides: TGTGCCAGCAGCCAACAGGGGGCAAGCGGGGAGCTGTTTTTT. The full variable domain, with the rest looked up from reference TRBV14 and TRBJ2-2, is EAGVTQFPSHSVIEKGQTVTLRCDPISGHDNLYWYRRVMGKEIKFLLHFVKESKQDESGMPNNRFLAERTGGTYSTLKVQPAELEDSGVYFCASSQQGASGELFFGEGSRLTVL.